These 32 T cell receptor beta chains came from one sample sequenced in a study of T cells in localized non-small cell lung cancer. TCRdb's table, derived via immunoSEQ multiplex PCR, lists solely in-frame clones and lacks some. The data hold about 11,000 clones, with roughly 82% observed a single time. The material was peripheral blood mononuclear cells, obtained before any cancer treatment. These TCRs come from an older female donor with stage II lung adenocarcinoma.

This rearrangement joins TRBV6-5 to TRBJ2-7, with a tentative D call TRBD1 (6 bases). In germline, CDR1 is MNHEY, CDR2 SVGAGI. The V gene lost 1 base and the J gene lost 6 bases, with 13 bases spanning the gap. This CDR3 is built from 14 residues. In DNA form, the CDR3 reads TGTGCCAGCAGTTACTTAGGACAGTCCAGCGAGCAGTACTTC. Its protein is CASSYLGQSSEQYF.

The rearrangement joins TRBV30 to TRBJ1-6, with D perhaps matching TRBD1 (5 bases). Trimming removed 7 bases at V and 2 bases at J, with 9 bases between. Germline CDR1 is GTSNPN and CDR2 is SVGIG (reference sequence). The CDR3 extends over 13 amino acids. The chain's CDR3 is CALGTAYNSPLHF. The CDR3 DNA sequence: TGTGCCTTGGGGACCGCCTATAATTCACCCCTCCACTTT.

This clone was seen just once. The chain combines TRBV9 with TRBJ2-3, with 8 positions matching TRBD2. The CDR3 is made up of 17 amino acids. CDR1 is SGDLS, CDR2 YYNGEE, per germline. V was pared by 5 bases and J by 3 bases, with 14 bases of the junction left unmatched. This chain's CDR3 is CASSAHVSGLGTDTQYF. The CDR3 DNA follows: TGTGCCAGCAGTGCTCACGTGTCGGGACTAGGAACAGATACGCAGTATTTT.

The chain recombines TRBV28 with TRBJ2-2; a possible D gene is TRBD1 (5 bases). V gave up 8 bases and J gave up 7 bases, with 17 bases separating them. The germline V gene encodes CDR1 MDHEN and CDR2 SYDVKM. This CDR3 is built from 14 residues. The CDR3 sequence is CASFSLGANGELFF. The CDR3 DNA sequence: TGTGCCAGCTTTTCCTTAGGGGCTAACGGGGAGCTGTTTTTT.

The rearrangement uses TRBV28 and TRBJ2-3; no firm D call. The V end was cut by 1 base, the J end by 6 bases, with 5 bases between. Germline V gene data show CDR1 as MDHEN and CDR2 as SYDVKM. The CDR3 runs 12 residues. The CDR3 bases are TGTGCCAGCAGTTTATCGGCGGATACGCAGTATTTT. Translating gives CASSLSADTQYF.

The V call is TRBV4-1, the J call TRBJ1-2; a possible D gene is TRBD1 (5 bases). With 4 bases removed from V and 2 bases from J, the gap between germline ends came to 8 bases. CDR3 length: 13 amino acids. CDR1 and CDR2 (germline): MGHRA, YSYEKL. CDR3 loop: CASSLQVNYGYTF. In DNA form, the CDR3 reads TGCGCCAGCAGCCTACAGGTGAACTATGGCTACACCTTC.

This clone was counted a few times. The V gene is TRBV19, the J gene TRBJ1-5; D remains unclear. CDR1 is LNHDA, CDR2 SQIVND, per germline (reference sequence). The V gene lost 5 bases and the J gene lost 4 bases, with 9 bases spanning the gap. This CDR3 has 13 residues. CDR3 sequence reads: CASSEQQNQPQHF. The CDR3, as DNA: TGTGCCAGTAGTGAACAGCAAAATCAGCCCCAGCATTTT.

The V gene is TRBV9, the J gene TRBJ1-3; D remains unclear. The CDR3 is 13 amino acids. Germline V gene data show CDR1 as SGDLS and CDR2 as YYNGEE. The ends were cut back, 4 bases at V and 4 bases at J, with 9 bases in the middle. The CDR3 here is CASSTSYGNTIYF. DNA for the CDR3: TGTGCCAGCAGCACCTCTTACGGAAACACCATATATTTT. Using reference TRBV9 and TRBJ1-3 for the parts outside the CDR3, the full variable domain is DSGVTQTPKHLITATGQRVTLRCSPRSGDLSVYWYQQSLDQGLQFLIQYYNGEERAKGNILERFSAQQFPDLHSELNLSSLELGDSALYFCASSTSYGNTIYFGEGSWLTVV.

The chain recombines TRBV5-1 with TRBJ1-1; 7 nucleotides align to TRBD1. Losses at the gene ends were 4 bases for V and 1 base for J; bases not matched to a gene: 4. Per germline, CDR1 SGHRS and CDR2 YFSETQ. This CDR3 spans 14 amino acids. CDR3 protein: CASSPGTENTEAFF. The CDR3 DNA follows: TGCGCCAGCAGCCCCGGGACAGAGAACACTGAAGCTTTCTTT.

The gene calls are TRBV28 and TRBJ2-7; a weak D match, TRBD1 (5 bases). Germline lookup yields CDR1 MDHEN and CDR2 SYDVKM. Between the trimmed V and J ends, which lost 6 bases and 2 bases, there was a span of 14 bases. This CDR3 region has 14 residues. The DNA of the CDR3 is TGTGCCAGCAGGGTGGGGCCAGCTCCCTACGAGCAGTACTTC. Protein sequence: CASRVGPAPYEQYF.

The chain combines TRBV2 with TRBJ2-5, with D possibly matching TRBD1 (5 bases). Germline V CDR1 and CDR2: SNHLY, FYNNEI. This CDR3 spans 14 amino acids. V was clipped by 5 bases and J by 5 bases, with 15 bases between them. The CDR3 sequence is CASSYQTAMETQYF. CDR3 DNA sequence: TGTGCCAGCAGTTACCAGACAGCTATGGAGACCCAGTACTTC.

V usage is TRBV10-3 and J usage is TRBJ1-1; D uncertain. Germline CDR1 and CDR2: ENHRY and SYGVKD. V was pared by 6 bases and J by 0 bases, with 11 bases between. This CDR3 contains 14 residues. The CDR3 reads CAISKGILNTEAFF. As DNA, the CDR3 is TGTGCCATCAGCAAGGGCATCCTGAACACTGAAGCTTTCTTT.

CDR3 DNA sequence: TGTGCCAGTAGTGTAGGGGGGAACCGTCAGCCCCAGCATTTT. Protein: CASSVGGNRQPQHF. V usage is TRBV19 and J usage is TRBJ1-5; TRBD1 is a possible D gene (6 bases). The V gene's germline CDR1 is LNHDA and CDR2 SQIVND (reference sequence). CDR3 length: 14 residues. V was trimmed by 5 bases and J by 6 bases, leaving 14 bases between them.

Here the CDR3 reads CASSAIAGGASSYEQYF. CDR3 DNA: TGTGCCAGCAGCGCCATTGCGGGGGGGGCAAGCTCCTACGAGCAGTACTTC. The rearrangement uses TRBV11-2 and TRBJ2-7; 9 bases map to TRBD2. Germline trimming cut 5 bases from V and 0 bases from J; bases unmatched to any gene: 11. This CDR3 is 17 amino acids long. Germline-derived CDR1 and CDR2 are SGHAT and FQNNGV.

The chain joins TRBV30 to TRBJ1-6; D ambiguous. The germline CDR1 and CDR2 sequences are GTSNPN and SVGIG (reference sequence). Between the trimmed V and J ends, which lost 0 bases and 9 bases, there was a span of 9 bases. The CDR3 extends over 13 amino acids. The DNA for the CDR3 is TGTGCCTGGAGTGTCTATCCGTCTTCACCCCTCCACTTT. Its protein product is CAWSVYPSSPLHF.

Only a few counts were recorded for this clone. The chain recombines TRBV7-2 with TRBJ1-4, with D unclear. The germline V and J ends were trimmed by 0 bases and 6 bases, with 8 bases remaining between them. The CDR3 sequence is 14 residues long. Germline CDR1 SGHTA, CDR2 FQGNSA. CDR3 protein: CASSLAPEHEKLFF. CDR3 in DNA: TGTGCCAGCAGCTTAGCGCCAGAGCATGAAAAACTGTTTTTT.

This sequence joins TRBV7-2 and TRBJ1-1, with D maybe TRBD1 (5 bases). CDR3 length: 14 residues. CDR1 and CDR2 from the germline V gene are SGHTA and FQGNSA. Trimming pared 4 bases from V and 6 bases from J, leaving 15 bases between. The CDR3 bases are TGTGCCAGCAGCTCATACCCAGGGTTGCCTGAAGCTTTCTTT. As protein: CASSSYPGLPEAFF.

V gene TRBV10-3 combines with J gene TRBJ1-2; D gene ambiguous. The CDR3 has 13 amino acids. Deletions cut 0 bases from V and 5 bases from J, with 7 bases between. Germline V gene data show CDR1 as ENHRY and CDR2 as SYGVKD. CDR3 sequence: CAISESREYGYTF. The DNA for the CDR3 is TGTGCCATCAGTGAGTCGAGAGAATATGGCTACACCTTC.

The chain couples TRBV11-2 to TRBJ2-3; D remains unclear. Trimming removed 4 bases at V and 9 bases at J, with 17 bases between. Germline-derived CDR1 and CDR2 are SGHAT and FQNNGV. This CDR3 spans 14 amino acids. The CDR3 bases are TGTGCCAGCAGCTCCGTATATGATAGGAAGACGCAGTATTTT. It encodes CASSSVYDRKTQYF.

The chain recombines TRBV6-1 with TRBJ2-1; the D gene could be TRBD1 or TRBD2 (5 bases each). Germline-derived CDR1 and CDR2 are MNHNS and SASEGT. With 6 bases removed from V and 8 bases from J, the gap between germline ends came to 20 bases. The CDR3 contains 15 residues. CDR3: CASSNRDLYSDEQFF. The CDR3 DNA is TGTGCCAGCAGCAACCGGGACCTTTATAGCGATGAGCAGTTCTTC.

The table lists this clone with a count of one. This chain joins TRBV7-3 and TRBJ2-5; D gene ambiguous. Germline values: CDR1 SGHTA, CDR2 FQGTGA. CDR3 length: 13 amino acids. V gave up 0 bases and J gave up 5 bases, with 7 bases separating them. CDR3 in amino acids: CASSLTAKETQYF. CDR3 nucleotides: TGTGCCAGCAGCTTAACTGCAAAGGAGACCCAGTACTTC.

The chain is built from TRBV4-1 and TRBJ1-6; no reliable D call. The germline V and J ends were trimmed by 0 bases and 7 bases, with 4 bases remaining between them. Germline-derived CDR1 and CDR2 are MGHRA and YSYEKL. This CDR3 is built from 13 residues. This CDR3 reads CASSQDGNSPLHF. The CDR3 nucleotides are TGCGCCAGCAGCCAAGACGGAAATTCACCCCTCCACTTT.

The V gene is TRBV7-2, the J gene TRBJ1-6, with 9 positions matching TRBD1. J was trimmed by 1 base and V by 3 bases; bases with no gene match: 7. From germline, CDR1 is SGHTA and CDR2 FQGNSA. The length of the CDR3 is 18 residues. The CDR3 coding sequence is TGTGCCAGCAGCTTCAACAGGGGGCCTAGTTCCTATAATTCACCCCTCCACTTT. Translating it yields CASSFNRGPSSYNSPLHF.

The chain is built from TRBV6-6 and TRBJ1-1; D might be TRBD1 (6 bases). Germline lookup yields CDR1 MNHNY and CDR2 SVGAGI (reference sequence). The CDR3 is 13 amino acids. Trimming removed 6 bases from V and 5 bases from J, with 13 bases in between. DNA of the CDR3: TGTGCCAGCAGCCTCCAGGGGACAACTGAAGCTTTCTTT. It codes for CASSLQGTTEAFF.

The chain links TRBV13 to TRBJ2-1, with TRBD1 matching over 8 bases. Losses at the gene ends were 6 bases for V and 2 bases for J; bases not matched to a gene: 9. The CDR3 is 16 amino acids. Germline CDR1 is PRHDT and CDR2 is FYEKMQ (reference sequence). DNA of the CDR3: TGTGCCAGCAGGGTAGGACAGGGAAGAGCCTACAATGAGCAGTTCTTC. Translated: CASRVGQGRAYNEQFF.

In the case of this clone: Sequence at one end of the junction differs from germline and may be a read error. In DNA, the CDR3 is TGCGCCAGCAGCTTGGTACCGCACTACGATGAGCAGTTCTTC. This encodes CASSLVPHYDEQFF. The rearrangement uses TRBV5-1 and TRBJ2-1, with unresolved D. This CDR3 is 14 amino acids long. Germline V gives CDR1 SGHRS, CDR2 YFSETQ. Drawing the rest from reference TRBV5-1 and TRBJ2-1, the complete variable domain is KAGVTQTPRYLIKTRGQQVTLSCSPISGHRSVSWYQQTPGQGLQFLFEYFSETQRNKGNFPGRFSGRQFSNSRSEMNVSTLELGDSALYLCASSLVPHYDEQFFGPGTRLTVL.

This rearrangement joins TRBV29-1 to TRBJ2-3, with TRBD1 matching 7 bases. The CDR3 totals 14 residues. The V gene's germline CDR1 is SQVTM and CDR2 ANQGSEA. Unmatched junction bases numbered 9, after V lost 7 bases and J lost 2 bases. CDR3 in amino acids: CSAHKTGTTDTQYF. DNA for the CDR3: TGCAGCGCCCATAAGACAGGGACCACAGATACGCAGTATTTT.

This clone showed up just a few times. The chain carries TRBV2 and TRBJ2-1; 7 bases align to TRBD1. V lost 3 bases, J lost 9 bases, and 14 bases stayed unmatched. The CDR3 spans 16 residues. Germline V gene sequence: CDR1 SNHLY, CDR2 FYNNEI. As DNA, the CDR3 is TGTGCCAGCAGTGAGGGCTTCCGAGACAGGGTGATTGAGCAGTTCTTC. It codes for CASSEGFRDRVIEQFF.

The chain has TRBV18 and TRBJ1-1; 7 nucleotides line up with TRBD1. Germline CDR1 and CDR2: KGHSH and LQKENI. CDR3 length: 11 residues. The V gene end was trimmed by 6 bases and the J gene end by 11 bases; junction bases not matched to a gene: 6. The CDR3 nucleotides are TGTGCCAGCTCCAAACAGGGGTGGGCTTTCTTT. The encoded protein is CASSKQGWAFF.

This chain links TRBV19 with TRBJ2-7; TRBD1 matches 8 bases. The CDR3 contains 15 residues. The germline CDR1 and CDR2 sequences are LNHDA and SQIVND (reference sequence). V lost 7 bases to trimming and J lost 0 bases; unmatched junction nucleotides: 8. CDR3 sequence (DNA): TGTGCCAGTACCCCCGGACAGGGTGTCTCCTACGAGCAGTACTTC. Amino acids: CASTPGQGVSYEQYF.

The chain combines TRBV5-6 with TRBJ1-2; maybe TRBD1 (5 bases). CDR1 and CDR2 (germline): SGHDT, YYEEEE. V was clipped by 1 base and J by 6 bases, with 13 bases between them. This CDR3 has 14 amino acids. The CDR3 spells CASSLFMGPDGYTF. The CDR3 DNA reads as TGTGCCAGCAGCTTGTTTATGGGGCCGGATGGCTACACCTTC. Full variable domain (outside the CDR3, taken from reference TRBV5-6 and TRBJ1-2): DAGVTQSPTHLIKTRGQQVTLRCSPKSGHDTVSWYQQALGQGPQFIFQYYEEEERQRGNFPDRFSGHQFPNYSSELNVNALLLGDSALYLCASSLFMGPDGYTFGSGTRLTVV.

The chain uses TRBV28 and TRBJ2-3, with 11 positions matching TRBD2. The V segment lost 4 bases and the J segment 4 bases; nucleotides outside the gene matches: 10. The CDR3 extends over 17 amino acids. CDR1 is MDHEN and CDR2 is SYDVKM in the germline V gene. CDR3 bases: TGTGCCAGCAGTTCAGTGTTCCGACTAGCGGGATCAGATACGCAGTATTTT. It translates to CASSSVFRLAGSDTQYF.